Below are 20 T cell receptor beta chains sequenced from a single sample in a study of blood T cell repertoires in COVID-19. The protocol was immunoSEQ multiplex PCR, while the TCRdb copy is restricted to in-frame clones and leaves out a portion. The sample has fewer than 300,000 clones, 70% to 90% seen once. The sample taken for sequencing was PBMCs or T cells enriched from blood (not recorded which). These receptors were collected from a woman aged 40-49 years with acute COVID-19.

The chain employs TRBV28 and TRBJ2-3; 8 bases match TRBD1. Trimming removed 3 bases from V and 1 base from J; junction bases left unmatched: 6. The CDR3 is 16 residues long. CDR1 and CDR2 (germline): MDHEN, SYDVKM. CDR3 bases: TGTGCCAGCAGTTTCTCGACAGGGGTTGGCACAGATACGCAGTATTTT. Its translation: CASSFSTGVGTDTQYF.

The chain employs TRBV12-3 or TRBV12-4 and TRBJ1-5; no reliable D call. This CDR3 has 13 amino acids. V shed 6 bases and J shed 6 bases, with 12 bases lying between them. As DNA, the CDR3 is TGTGCCAGCAGGACCTCTGAGGGTCAGCCCCAGCATTTT. Its protein product is CASRTSEGQPQHF.

The gene calls are TRBV29-1 and TRBJ1-2; 11 nucleotides agree with TRBD1. The CDR3 runs 14 residues. Per the germline V gene, CDR1 is SQVTM and CDR2 is ANQGSEA. The V and J ends lost 3 bases and 4 bases, in that order; junction bases with no gene match: 4. The CDR3 sequence: CSVDRDRGTYGYTF. The CDR3 DNA follows: TGCAGCGTTGATAGGGACAGGGGGACCTATGGCTACACCTTC. The variable domain in full, with the rest retrieved from reference TRBV29-1 and TRBJ1-2, is SAVISQKPSRDICQRGTSLTIQCQVDSQVTMMFWYRQQPGQSLTLIATANQGSEATYESGFVIDKFPISRPNLTFSTLTVSNMSPEDSSIYLCSVDRDRGTYGYTFGSGTRLTVV.

The chain joins TRBV9 to TRBJ1-5; D might be TRBD1 (5 bases). V was pared by 4 bases and J by 9 bases, with 14 bases between. Germline assignment: CDR1 SGDLS and CDR2 YYNGEE. The CDR3 runs to 13 residues. The CDR3 spells CASSPRLGPPQHF. As DNA, the CDR3 is TGTGCCAGCAGCCCCCGACTGGGGCCGCCCCAGCATTTT.

V and J are TRBV5-6 and TRBJ2-1, with 9 bases identical to TRBD2. CDR1 and CDR2 (germline): SGHDT, YYEEEE. The V segment lost 0 bases and the J segment 10 bases; nucleotides outside the gene matches: 5. This CDR3 spans 14 amino acids. CDR3 bases: TGTGCCAGCAGCTTGGAGTCCCTAGCGGGGGAGCAGTTCTTC. Amino acids: CASSLESLAGEQFF.

The chain links TRBV30 to TRBJ2-1, with TRBD2 identical over 8 bases. CDR1 and CDR2 (germline): GTSNPN, SVGIG (reference sequence). The CDR3 has 18 amino acids. V lost 0 bases and J lost 3; bases outside the gene matches: 13. This CDR3 is CAWSVRGGPAPFYNEQFF. The CDR3 DNA reads TGTGCCTGGAGTGTACGGGGGGGTCCGGCCCCCTTCTACAATGAGCAGTTCTTC.

This chain links TRBV5-1 with TRBJ2-7; TRBD1 matches at 7 bases. V shed 1 base, J shed 4 bases, and the junction held 5 bases outside the gene matches. Germline CDR1 SGHRS, CDR2 YFSETQ. The CDR3 spans 14 residues. The CDR3 reads CASSLSTGSYEQYF. The CDR3 bases are TGCGCCAGCAGCTTGTCGACAGGGAGTTACGAGCAGTACTTC.

The chain uses TRBV19 and TRBJ2-7, with 10 bases fitting TRBD1. The germline V gene encodes CDR1 LNHDA and CDR2 SQIVND (reference sequence). The V segment lost 6 bases and the J segment 7 bases; nucleotides outside the gene matches: 9. This CDR3 has 14 amino acids. The CDR3 bases are TGTGCCAGTAGCGACAGGGGGCGCCCCGAGGAGCAGTACTTC. It translates to CASSDRGRPEEQYF.

The V gene is TRBV18, the J gene TRBJ2-7; TRBD2 aligns across 9 bases. The germline V gene encodes CDR1 KGHSH and CDR2 LQKENI. This CDR3 is 15 amino acids long. J lost 1 base, V lost 2 bases, and 3 bases had no gene match. DNA of the CDR3: TGTGCCAGCTCACCAGATCTAGCGGGGTCCTACGAGCAGTACTTC. Its protein product is CASSPDLAGSYEQYF.

This chain links TRBV20-1 with TRBJ2-3, with 9 bases fitting TRBD2. The V gene end was trimmed by 7 bases and the J gene end by 6 bases; junction bases not matched to a gene: 2. Germline-derived CDR1 and CDR2 are DFQATT and SNEGSKA (reference sequence). The CDR3 has 11 residues. CDR3 coding DNA: TGCAGTGTTGGACTAGCGGATACGCAGTATTTT. Its protein product is CSVGLADTQYF.

This chain joins TRBV5-1 and TRBJ2-5; D uncertain. The CDR3 sequence is 15 residues long. The V gene lost 0 bases and the J gene lost 1 base, with 10 bases spanning the gap. Germline V gives CDR1 SGHRS, CDR2 YFSETQ. CDR3 protein: CASSLATDIQETQYF. DNA of the CDR3: TGCGCCAGCAGCTTGGCCACAGATATCCAAGAGACCCAGTACTTC. Complete variable domain (other parts from reference TRBV5-1 and TRBJ2-5): KAGVTQTPRYLIKTRGQQVTLSCSPISGHRSVSWYQQTPGQGLQFLFEYFSETQRNKGNFPGRFSGRQFSNSRSEMNVSTLELGDSALYLCASSLATDIQETQYFGPGTRLLVL.

V usage is TRBV11-3 and J usage is TRBJ2-3, with 11 bases matching TRBD2. The junction had 6 bases not matched to a gene; V was cut back by 1 base and J by 6 bases. Germline loops: CDR1 SGHNT, CDR2 YENEEA. The CDR3 covers 16 residues. The CDR3 DNA sequence: TGTGCCAGCAGCTTAGGCACTAGCGGGAGAGGGGATACGCAGTATTTT. Translation: CASSLGTSGRGDTQYF.

The chain joins TRBV11-3 to TRBJ2-2, with 9 bases matching TRBD1. The V gene's germline CDR1 is SGHNT and CDR2 YENEEA. Trimming cost V 1 base and J 4 bases; bases outside gene matches: 4. CDR3 length: 16 amino acids. The CDR3: CASSLAGQGGTGELFF. In DNA form, the CDR3 reads TGTGCCAGCAGCTTAGCGGGACAGGGAGGCACCGGGGAGCTGTTTTTT.

The chain is built from TRBV4-1 and TRBJ1-4, with D unresolved. The V and J ends lost 4 bases and 5 bases respectively, with 11 bases between them. CDR3 length equals 14 residues. Germline-derived CDR1 and CDR2 are MGHRA and YSYEKL. DNA for the CDR3: TGCGCCAGCAGCCGAGGACGGGGAAATGAAAAACTGTTTTTT. Protein: CASSRGRGNEKLFF.

In its sample, this clone was seen a few times. V is TRBV4-1 and J is TRBJ1-6; TRBD1 matches at 7 bases. This CDR3 region has 17 residues. Germline lookup yields CDR1 MGHRA and CDR2 YSYEKL. Trimming took 0 bases from V and 7 from J; bases not matched to a gene: 9. The CDR3 loop reads CASSQEISGTENSPLHF. CDR3 nucleotides: TGCGCCAGCAGCCAAGAGATCTCCGGGACAGAGAATTCACCCCTCCACTTT.

V gene TRBV2 combines with J gene TRBJ1-2; 10 bases fit TRBD1. V trimming: 8 bases; J trimming: 2 bases; junction bases outside the gene matches: 14. Germline CDR1 reads SNHLY; CDR2 reads FYNNEI. This CDR3 comprises 17 residues. CDR3 residues: CASFRRDRGIFNYGYTF. The CDR3 DNA follows: TGTGCCAGCTTCCGCCGGGACAGGGGCATTTTCAACTATGGCTACACCTTC.

This chain uses TRBV20-1 with TRBJ2-1; 10 nucleotides align to TRBD1. J lost 9 bases, V lost 3 bases, and 8 bases had no gene match. The CDR3 runs 14 residues. Germline assignment: CDR1 DFQATT and CDR2 SNEGSKA (reference sequence). CDR3 in DNA: TGCAGTGCTAGTATCCGGGACAGGGGTGGTGAGCAGTTCTTC. Protein product: CSASIRDRGGEQFF.

The chain links TRBV24-1 to TRBJ1-2, with D unresolved. The germline CDR1 and CDR2 sequences are KGHDR and SFDVKD. The V end lost 2 bases, the J end lost 8 bases, and 11 bases lay between the germline ends. The CDR3 runs to 13 residues. DNA of the CDR3: TGTGCCACCAGTGATTCCCGTCGAGGAGGCTACACCTTC. Amino acid sequence: CATSDSRRGGYTF.

The chain employs TRBV4-3 and TRBJ1-3; TRBD1 matches 12 bases. Germline V lookup: CDR1 LGHNA, CDR2 YSLEER. V was pared by 0 bases and J by 11 bases, with 11 bases of the junction left unmatched. The CDR3 has 17 residues. CDR3 DNA sequence: TGCGCCAGCAGCCAAGATCTGGGGACAGGGGGCAAGCGGCCCATATATTTT. Translating it yields CASSQDLGTGGKRPIYF.

J is TRBJ2-7 and V is TRBV5-1, with D uncertain. The V end was cut by 0 bases, the J end by 2 bases, with 9 bases between. The CDR3 consists of 14 residues. Germline CDR1 reads SGHRS; CDR2 reads YFSETQ. The CDR3 DNA follows: TGCGCCAGCAGCTTGGACAGTCAAACCTACGAGCAGTACTTC. As protein: CASSLDSQTYEQYF.